This T cell receptor beta chain was retrieved from a study of blood T cell repertoires in COVID-19. Background on the study: From T cells, B-cell-depleted T cells, or PBMCs came the material, which was cDNA or gDNA.

The V end lost 3 bases, the J end lost 4 bases, and 6 bases lay between the germline ends. Per germline, CDR1 LNHDA and CDR2 SQIVND (reference sequence). The length of the CDR3 is 12 residues. Original data processing: By means of reference gene primer amplification, nucleated cell counts were estimated. Libraries were prepared by immunoSEQ multiplex PCR; TCRdb keeps only in-frame clonotypes and omits some of them. From that table come the V and J calls and clone size; the DNA was used to work out D and trimming. Of fewer than 700,000 clones listed, about 88% are singletons. Sequences were obtained from peripheral blood. The chain is built from TRBV19 and TRBJ1-2; D is ambiguous. The receptor comes from a woman aged 50 to 60 with COVID-19, enrolled during active disease. In DNA, the CDR3 is TGTGCCAGTAGTATTTTGAGCTATGGCTACACCTTC. As protein: CASSILSYGYTF.